Listed below are T cell receptor beta chains from one sample, sequenced in a study of T-cell memory formation after mild COVID-19. TCRdb fed the 5' RACE reads into MiXCR, producing one record per CDR3 protein. The table shows hundreds of thousands of distinct CDR3 sequences, with around 30% occurring only once. The sequencing input was PBMCs or a T cell subset sorted from them (not recorded which). These receptors all come from an adult woman who had mild COVID-19 (a few samples of this study predate the infection). Cell type and time point are not known. CDR3s include the opening cysteine and the closing phenylalanine or tryptophan. D genes are given only for firm matches. Where a row states a size, it is once, few, many or the class of an expanded clone; other rows omit it.

J	size	V	D	DNA	CDR3
TRBJ2-1	.	TRBV11-2	.	.	CASSFGAGTGGNNEHFF
TRBJ2-7	few	TRBV3-1	.	TGTGCCAGCAGCCAAGATGTCCGATACGAGCAGTACTTC	CASSQDVRYEQYF
TRBJ2-1	.	TRBV19	.	TGTGCCAGTAGTACTACTCTAGCAGCCAATGAGCAGTTCTTC	CASSTTLAANEQFF
TRBJ2-7	.	TRBV20-1	.	TGCAGTGCTAAAGGGACACCATCCTACGAGCAGTACTTC	CSAKGTPSYEQYF
TRBJ2-3	once	TRBV3-1	.	TGTGCCAGCAGCCAAGGAGAAGTTACGCAGTATTTT	CASSQGEVTQYF
TRBJ2-2	.	TRBV5-1	.	TGCGCCAGCAGCTTGTGGACTGGTGGCGGGGAGCTGTTTTTT	CASSLWTGGGELFF
TRBJ2-6	.	TRBV5-1	.	TGCGCCAGCAGCTTGGTAGTGGAGGCTGGGGCCAACGTCCTGACTTTC	CASSLVVEAGANVLTF
TRBJ2-2	.	TRBV9	.	TGTGCCAGCAACCCCCGAGTAGCGAAAACCGGGGAGCTGTTTTTT	CASNPRVAKTGELFF
TRBJ2-5	many	TRBV7-9	.	TGTGCCAGCAGCTTACGGGCGGAGACCCAGTACTTC	CASSLRAETQYF
TRBJ2-7	.	TRBV20-1	.	TGCAGTGCTAGAGGCCGAATCTACGAGCAGTACTTC	CSARGRIYEQYF